The entry below gives a single TCR beta chain sequence along with its context. Its antigen is not identified. This entry belongs to a study of cytomegalovirus exposure and HLA in healthy donors. General study findings and limits: Researchers counted around 160 TCR beta chains as cytomegalovirus-associated. A later analysis linked a missense variant in DCLRE1C to the trimming of TCR beta V and J genes.

PCR amplification relied on 60 Vbeta primers (plus 13 Jbeta primers). Only in-frame clones appear in the TCRdb table, and some are missing; sequencing was by immunoSEQ multiplex PCR. The sample has about 150,000 clones, about 82% seen once. The CDR3 spans 16 residues. Germline CDR1 is SEHNR and CDR2 is FQNEAQ (reference sequence). This sequence joins TRBV7-9 and TRBJ2-5; D is perhaps TRBD2 (7 bases). The assigned J gene may be wrong: the sequence end matches TRBJ2-7 better. Sequenced sample: PBMCs. This TCR came from a woman aged 40 to 55 in good health and CMV-seropositive. CDR3 DNA: TGTGCCAGCAGCTTAGCTGGTCGGGGGGCAACGGACGAGCAGTACTTC. It yields the protein CASSLAGRGATDEQYF.